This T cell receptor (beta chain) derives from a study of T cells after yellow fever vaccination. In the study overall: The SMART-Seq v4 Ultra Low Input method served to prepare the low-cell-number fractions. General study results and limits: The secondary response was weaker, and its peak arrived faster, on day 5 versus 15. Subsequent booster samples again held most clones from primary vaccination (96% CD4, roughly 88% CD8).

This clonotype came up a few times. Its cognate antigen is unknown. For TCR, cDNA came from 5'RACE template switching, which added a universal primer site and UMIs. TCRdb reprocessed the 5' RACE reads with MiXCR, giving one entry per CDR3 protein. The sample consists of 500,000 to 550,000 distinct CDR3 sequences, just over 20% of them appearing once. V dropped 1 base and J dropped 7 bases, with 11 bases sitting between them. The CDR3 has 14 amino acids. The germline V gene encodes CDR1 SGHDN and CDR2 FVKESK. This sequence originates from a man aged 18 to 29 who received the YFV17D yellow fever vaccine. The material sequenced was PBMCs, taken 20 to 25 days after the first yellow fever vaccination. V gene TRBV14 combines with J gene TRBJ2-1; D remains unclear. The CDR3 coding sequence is TGTGCCAGCAGCCAAGGTGGCAGGCGAAATGAGCAGTTCTTC. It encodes CASSQGGRRNEQFF.